Shown below are 18 T cell receptor beta chains from a single sample sequenced in a study of cytomegalovirus exposure and HLA in healthy donors. The PCR made use of 60 Vbeta and 13 Jbeta primers. Some clones are missing from TCRdb's copy, which holds only in-frame ones; the method was immunoSEQ multiplex PCR. The profile shows about 200,000 clones, approximately 86% of them singletons. The sample was PBMCs. These TCRs come from a young woman in good health and CMV-seronegative.

V is TRBV5-4 and J is TRBJ2-6, with D possibly being TRBD1 (6 bases). With 0 bases removed from V and 7 bases from J, the gap between germline ends came to 14 bases. The CDR3 loop spans 16 amino acids. The germline V gene has CDR1 SGHNT and CDR2 YYREEE (reference sequence). This CDR3 reads CASSLGTALVANVLTF. CDR3 DNA: TGTGCCAGCAGCTTGGGGACAGCCCTAGTCGCCAACGTCCTGACTTTC.

CDR3 amino acids: CASSYAGGNEQFF. CDR3 coding DNA: TGTGCCAGCAGTTATGCTGGAGGGAATGAGCAGTTCTTC. The gene calls are TRBV6-5 and TRBJ2-1, with TRBD2 as a possible D gene (6 bases). The CDR3 contains 13 residues. V was shortened by 3 bases and J by 7 bases, with 10 bases between the two germline ends. Germline CDR1 MNHEY, CDR2 SVGAGI.

This sequence joins TRBV5-1 and TRBJ1-2; TRBD1 matches 9 bases. CDR1 is SGHRS, CDR2 YFSETQ, per germline. This CDR3 contains 13 residues. V lost 4 bases and J lost 5; bases outside the gene matches: 3. This CDR3 is CASSLDRGYGYTF. The DNA for the CDR3 is TGCGCCAGCAGCCTGGACAGGGGTTATGGCTACACCTTC.

The chain recombines TRBV5-4 with TRBJ1-1, with D possibly TRBD1 on 6 matching bases. This CDR3 is 14 amino acids long. V lost 1 base to trimming and J lost 2 bases, with 9 bases between them. Germline CDR1 is SGHNT and CDR2 is YYREEE (reference sequence). The CDR3 reads CASSLQGFNTEAFF. CDR3 nucleotide sequence: TGTGCCAGCAGCTTGCAGGGGTTTAACACTGAAGCTTTCTTT.

J is TRBJ2-5 and V is TRBV4-1, with no clear D. The J call may be in error: the DNA end matches TRBJ2-7 better. This CDR3 is 14 amino acids long. Germline V gene data show CDR1 as MGHRA and CDR2 as YSYEKL. The CDR3: CASSQDVLLPEQYF. In nucleotides, the CDR3 is TGCGCCAGCAGCCAAGATGTTCTCTTACCCGAGCAGTACTTC.

This sequence joins TRBV11-2 and TRBJ2-5; 8 nucleotides line up with TRBD1. The CDR3 totals 14 residues. CDR1 is SGHAT, CDR2 FQNNGV, per germline. Trimming at V came to 5 bases and at J to 4 bases, leaving 6 bases not matched to a gene. The CDR3 reads CASSLTTGGETQYF. Written as DNA, the CDR3 is TGTGCCAGCAGCCTAACCACAGGGGGAGAGACCCAGTACTTC.

This clone appeared once. DNA of the CDR3: TGTGCCAGCAGCTTAGAGACAGGGGCCGCCTACAATGAGCAGTTCTTC. Translated, it gives CASSLETGAAYNEQFF. The rearrangement joins TRBV11-2 to TRBJ2-1; the match to TRBD1 covers 8 bases. Per germline, CDR1 SGHAT and CDR2 FQNNGV. The CDR3 loop spans 16 amino acids. Germline trimming cut 0 bases from V and 2 bases from J; bases unmatched to any gene: 3.

This clone came up a few times. V is TRBV5-4 and J is TRBJ2-7, with TRBD1 matching 7 bases. Trimming cost V 0 bases and J 0 bases; bases outside gene matches: 3. This CDR3 is built from 15 residues. Germline CDR1 and CDR2: SGHNT and YYREEE (reference sequence). The CDR3, as DNA: TGTGCCAGCAGCTTGGGCGCAGGGGGCTCCTACGAGCAGTACTTC. Amino acids: CASSLGAGGSYEQYF.

V gene TRBV5-1 combines with J gene TRBJ1-3; TRBD1 aligns across 7 bases. The CDR3 totals 15 residues. Germline V gene data show CDR1 as SGHRS and CDR2 as YFSETQ. Germline trimming cut 0 bases from V and 0 bases from J; bases unmatched to any gene: 0. CDR3 DNA: TGCGCCAGCAGCTTGGACAGGGGCTCTGGAAACACCATATATTTT. Translating gives CASSLDRGSGNTIYF. The full variable domain, completed using reference TRBV5-1 and TRBJ1-3, is KAGVTQTPRYLIKTRGQQVTLSCSPISGHRSVSWYQQTPGQGLQFLFEYFSETQRNKGNFPGRFSGRQFSNSRSEMNVSTLELGDSALYLCASSLDRGSGNTIYFGEGSWLTVV.

V is TRBV19 and J is TRBJ2-1; 11 bases match TRBD2. Trimming at V came to 5 bases and at J to 2 bases, leaving 5 bases not matched to a gene. The germline V gene encodes CDR1 LNHDA and CDR2 SQIVND (reference sequence). This CDR3 spans 16 amino acids. This CDR3 reads CASSLTSGAPYNEQFF. CDR3 DNA sequence: TGTGCCAGTAGTTTGACTAGCGGGGCGCCCTACAATGAGCAGTTCTTC.

Only one count was recorded for this clone. In nucleotides, the CDR3 is TGTGCCAGCCACCCTGCACCGGGGACAGGGGGAAATGGCTACACCTTC. Its translation is CASHPAPGTGGNGYTF. V is TRBV7-3 and J is TRBJ1-2; 11 nucleotides align to TRBD1. The ends lost 8 bases at V and 6 bases at J; junction bases unmatched: 14. This CDR3 contains 16 residues. Germline V lookup: CDR1 SGHTA, CDR2 FQGTGA.

The V and J genes are TRBV5-1 and TRBJ2-1; 9 bases agree with TRBD2. The V gene end was trimmed by 3 bases and the J gene end by 6 bases; junction bases not matched to a gene: 7. This CDR3 is built from 15 residues. Germline loops: CDR1 SGHRS, CDR2 YFSETQ. The CDR3 loop reads CASSSRLAVTNEQFF. As DNA, the CDR3 is TGCGCCAGCAGCTCTAGACTAGCGGTGACCAATGAGCAGTTCTTC.

The chain carries TRBV28 and TRBJ2-1, with D possibly TRBD1 on 6 matching bases. Trimming removed 5 bases from V and 6 bases from J, with 17 bases in between. The CDR3 has 15 residues. Germline V gene data show CDR1 as MDHEN and CDR2 as SYDVKM. The chain's CDR3 is CASSTTGRLINEQFF. Written as DNA, the CDR3 is TGTGCCAGCAGTACAACAGGGAGATTGATCAATGAGCAGTTCTTC.

The chain has TRBV10-2 and TRBJ2-7; perhaps TRBD1 as D (5 bases). This CDR3 contains 13 residues. V was pared by 8 bases and J by 2 bases, with 13 bases between. CDR1 WSHSY and CDR2 SAAADI come from the germline V gene. The chain's CDR3 is CASGAGSPYEQYF. Written as DNA, the CDR3 is TGCGCCAGCGGGGCAGGCTCCCCCTACGAGCAGTACTTC.

This clone was detected once. The chain is built from TRBV6-1 and TRBJ2-1; 9 bases are a match to TRBD1. Losses at the gene ends were 3 bases for V and 4 bases for J; bases not matched to a gene: 7. The CDR3 is made up of 16 amino acids. Germline assignment: CDR1 MNHNS and CDR2 SASEGT. DNA of the CDR3: TGTGCCAGCAGTGACCCGGGACAGGGCGGGTACAATGAGCAGTTCTTC. Protein: CASSDPGQGGYNEQFF.

With respect to this clone: Additional DNA sequences in this sample encode the identical CDR3. The chain combines TRBV18 with TRBJ1-2; D uncertain. The germline V and J ends were trimmed by 2 bases and 4 bases, with 8 bases remaining between them. Looked up from germline, CDR1 is KGHSH and CDR2 is LQKENI. The CDR3 covers 13 residues. DNA for the CDR3: TGTGCCAGCTCACCATCCGGAGGCTATGGCTACACCTTC. Its protein is CASSPSGGYGYTF.

The chain joins TRBV10-3 to TRBJ2-2; 11 bases align to TRBD1. Losses at the gene ends were 6 bases for V and 3 bases for J; bases not matched to a gene: 6. The CDR3 is made up of 16 amino acids. Germline CDR1 ENHRY, CDR2 SYGVKD. CDR3 region: CAISQRTGGDTGELFF. The CDR3, as DNA: TGTGCCATCAGCCAAAGGACAGGGGGCGACACCGGGGAGCTGTTTTTT.

The chain couples TRBV10-2 to TRBJ1-5; possibly TRBD1 for D (5 bases). CDR3 length equals 14 residues. The germline V gene encodes CDR1 WSHSY and CDR2 SAAADI. V was shortened by 6 bases and J by 0 bases, with 9 bases between the two germline ends. The CDR3 nucleotides read TGCGCCAGCAGCAGGGAATATAGCAATCAGCCCCAGCATTTT. As protein: CASSREYSNQPQHF.